This T cell receptor beta chain was documented in a study of blood T cell repertoires in COVID-19. Overall study: Both acute and convalescent COVID-19 samples were obtained from the United States, Italy and Spain. The cDNA or gDNA used as material had been derived from T cells, B-cell-depleted T cells, or PBMCs.

Patients in Seattle were enrolled during active infection, then followed longitudinally. In the source study's methods: Amplification with reference gene primers provided the estimates of nucleated cell counts. Some clones are missing from TCRdb's copy, which holds only in-frame ones; the method was immunoSEQ multiplex PCR. That table supplies the V and J calls and clone size; D and trimming were determined from the DNA. This table has fewer than 250,000 clones, 86% appearing once. The sequence was collected from a woman aged 80 or over with COVID-19, enrolled during active disease. Material for sequencing was peripheral blood.

CDR3 nucleotides: TGTGCCAGCAGCGGTAACGACAGGTTTAATCAGCCCCAGCATTTT. Translating it yields CASSGNDRFNQPQHF. The chain uses TRBV9 and TRBJ1-5; possibly TRBD1 for D (6 bases). The CDR3 consists of 15 residues. Germline V lookup: CDR1 SGDLS, CDR2 YYNGEE. V was cut by 3 bases and J by 4 bases, with 14 bases left in between.